A single sample gave rise to the 26 T cell receptor beta chains below, sequenced in a study of tumor-infiltrating lymphocytes in primary liver carcinoma. Production of TCR beta cDNA used roughly 480 ng total RNA together with a constant-region primer. For TCR beta, libraries were produced by three nested multiplex PCR rounds using slightly modified ARM-PCR. TRBV1-TRBV30 forward and Cbeta reverse primers drove the first two approximately 10-cycle rounds. In TCRdb, the multiplex PCR reads were re-called with MiXCR into one record per CDR3 protein. In the table there are about 120,000 distinct CDR3 sequences, around two thirds of which are singletons. Co-extracted RNA and DNA came from 20-30 mg of unsorted bulk tissue. The sample was tumor-adjacent normal liver tissue. These receptors were collected from an older woman with primary liver carcinoma and hepatitis B virus infection.

As for this clonotype: A single base separates this from a much larger clone, so it may be a read error. The rearrangement uses TRBV5-1 and TRBJ2-5, with 7 nucleotides matching TRBD1. Germline CDR1 SGHRS, CDR2 YFSETQ. The CDR3 extends over 16 amino acids. The CDR3 loop is CASSLSVGTAQGTQYF. In DNA, the CDR3 is TGCGCCAGCAGCTTGAGCGTCGGGACAGCGCAAGGGACCCAGTACTTC.

A remark on this clonotype: At one boundary the junction diverges from the germline segment, which might be a read error. The V and J genes are TRBV20-1 and TRBJ1-5; perhaps TRBD1 as D (5 bases). This CDR3 region has 15 residues. The germline V gene has CDR1 DFQATT and CDR2 SNEGSKA (reference sequence). The CDR3, as DNA: TGCAGTGCTAATACAGGTGTTGGGGGACGGCAGCCCCGGCATTTT. Its translation is CSANTGVGGRQPRHF.

The chain employs TRBV11-2 and TRBJ2-3; D uncertain. The J call may not be correct, given that the DNA end is closer to TRBJ1-5. Per germline, CDR1 SGHAT and CDR2 FQNNGV. CDR3 length equals 17 residues. CDR3 sequence: CDCSLVLLDLNTDTQHF. The CDR3, as DNA: TGTGACTGCAGCTTAGTACTCTTGGACCTGAACACGGATACGCAGCATTTT.

Turning to this clonotype: One end of the junction varies from germline; a read error may be responsible. The chain has TRBV12-3 or TRBV12-4 and TRBJ2-1; D not certain. The CDR3 is 12 amino acids. This chain's CDR3 is CVSSPLYNEQSF. DNA of the CDR3: TGTGTCAGCAGTCCCCTATACAATGAGCAGTCCTTC.

Worth noting for this clonotype: No conserved phenylalanine or tryptophan is present at the end of the CDR3, so a read error is the likely explanation. This chain joins TRBV6-5 and TRBJ2-3; D is uncertain. The CDR3 consists of 14 residues. Germline V gene sequence: CDR1 MNHEY, CDR2 SVGAGI. CDR3 sequence: CANSSQALTDTQYS. DNA for the CDR3: TGTGCCAACAGTTCCCAGGCCCTCACAGATACGCAGTATTCT.

This clonotype was seen once. A read error may produce the germline difference seen at one junction end. The V call is TRBV10-2, the J call TRBJ2-1; perhaps TRBD2 as D (6 bases). The germline V gene encodes CDR1 WSHSY and CDR2 SAAADI. This CDR3 region has 14 residues. This CDR3 is CASSGLAKYNEQFF. In DNA, the CDR3 is TGCGCCAGTAGTGGCCTAGCGAAATACAATGAGCAGTTCTTC.

A word on this clonotype: Germline and junction disagree at one end, which may indicate a read error. This chain links TRBV12-3 or TRBV12-4 with TRBJ1-1; TRBD1 aligns across 7 bases. CDR3 size: 14 residues. For the CDR3, the DNA is TGTGCCAGCAGCCCGGGACAGCCGAACTCTGAAGCTCTCTTT. Protein sequence: CASSPGQPNSEALF.

A note on this clonotype: Sequence at one end of the junction differs from germline and may be a read error. The J gene is TRBJ2-2, the V gene TRBV29-1; 10 bases map to TRBD1. Germline lookup yields CDR1 SQVTM and CDR2 ANQGSEA. The CDR3 has 14 residues. The CDR3 loop is CSAKDRGDTGELFF. The CDR3 DNA sequence: TGTAGCGCCAAGGACAGGGGGGACACCGGGGAGCTGTTTTTT.

The chain recombines TRBV6-7 with TRBJ2-2, with 7 bases fitting TRBD2. TRBV6-7 is an ORF; its function is uncertain. V gave up 6 bases and J gave up 9 bases; unmatched junction bases: 19. This CDR3 is 17 amino acids long. DNA of the CDR3: TGTGCCAGCAGGCCCGGGAAAAGCGGGAACAAGGCCAGGGAGCTGTTTTTT. It translates to CASRPGKSGNKARELFF.

As regards this clonotype: This may arise from a read error, as a much more abundant clone is one base away. The chain combines TRBV7-9 with TRBJ2-1; D not certain. Germline CDR1 and CDR2: SEHNR and FQNEAQ (reference sequence). The CDR3 contains 15 residues. CDR3 bases: TGTGTCAGCAGCTTAGTGGGTTATACTGACAATGAGCAGTTCTTC. Translation: CVSSLVGYTDNEQFF. Based on the CDR3 plus reference TRBV7-9 and TRBJ2-1, the full variable domain is DTGVSQNPRHKITKRGQNVTFRCDPISEHNRLYWYRQTLGQGPEFLTYFQNEAQLEKSRLLSDRFSAERPKGSFSTLEIQRTEQGDSAMYLCVSSLVGYTDNEQFFGPGTRLTVL.

This clonotype was recorded only once. At one end the junction does not follow the germline gene, possibly because of a read error. The genes are TRBV11-1 and TRBJ1-5; D gene uncertain. The CDR3 is made up of 13 amino acids. The germline CDR1 and CDR2 sequences are SGHAT and FQDESV (reference sequence). The CDR3 here is CVSSFSGNQLQHF. The CDR3 DNA reads as TGCGTCAGCAGCTTTTCCGGTAATCAGCTCCAGCATTTT.

A word on this clonotype: The junction does not match germline at one end; this may be a read error. The V gene is TRBV4-1, the J gene TRBJ1-2, with D unresolved. This CDR3 is 16 amino acids long. The germline CDR1 and CDR2 sequences are MGHRA and YSYEKL. The CDR3 here is CASSQEVGSMSYGYTF. CDR3 nucleotides: TGCGCCAGTAGCCAAGAAGTGGGGTCGATGTCCTATGGCTACACCTTC.

CDR3 sequence reads: CVNSKQDWDSPLHF. Written as DNA, the CDR3 is TGTGTCAACAGCAAACAGGACTGGGACTCACCCCTCCACTTT. The chain uses TRBV11-2 and TRBJ1-6, with D maybe TRBD1 (5 bases). The CDR3 has 14 amino acids. CDR1 SGHAT and CDR2 FQNNGV come from the germline V gene.

Of note for this clonotype: This clone may be a read error of a much larger clone one base away. V usage is TRBV5-1 and J usage is TRBJ2-2, with D perhaps matching TRBD2 (6 bases). The germline CDR1 and CDR2 sequences are SGHRS and YFSETQ. The CDR3 loop spans 12 amino acids. The DNA for the CDR3 is TGCGCCAGCAGCTTTGTAAACGGGGAGGTGTTTTTT. Translation: CASSFVNGEVFF.

This clonotype has ten or more counts. V usage is TRBV28 and J usage is TRBJ2-7, with D unclear. V was shortened by 3 bases and J by 6 bases, with 21 bases between the two germline ends. This CDR3 is built from 16 residues. CDR1 and CDR2 (germline): MDHEN, SYDVKM. The CDR3 region has the DNA TGTGCCAGCAGTTTCAAGTCGACGAGTCCCACTGTCGAGCAGTACTTC. Its translation is CASSFKSTSPTVEQYF.

This clonotype was found many times. V and J are TRBV6-1 and TRBJ2-3; the D is unclear. Trimming cost V 5 bases and J 4 bases, with 13 bases left between them. The CDR3 contains 14 residues. Germline CDR1 reads MNHNS; CDR2 reads SASEGT. CDR3 nucleotides: TGTGCCAGCAGTAGACTCCATACCTCAGATACGCAGTATTTT. Its translation is CASSRLHTSDTQYF.

In regard to this clonotype: A much larger clone sits a single nucleotide away, making a read error possible. The chain couples TRBV28 to TRBJ1-2; TRBD1 matches at 7 bases. The V segment lost 6 bases and the J segment 3 bases; nucleotides outside the gene matches: 7. CDR3 size: 14 residues. Germline values: CDR1 MDHEN, CDR2 SYDVKM. The DNA for the CDR3 is TGTGCCAGCAGACAAAGGGGGCGTTACTATGGCTACACCTTC. Encoded protein: CASRQRGRYYGYTF.

Regarding this clonotype: Sequence at one end of the junction differs from germline and may be a read error. The chain recombines TRBV11-2 with TRBJ2-3; unclear D gene. Germline values: CDR1 SGHAT, CDR2 FQNNGV. This CDR3 region has 12 residues. CDR3 sequence: CASDPLEDTQYF. The CDR3 DNA is TGTGCCAGCGACCCCCTTGAGGATACGCAATATTTT.

V is TRBV29-1 and J is TRBJ1-1, with 7 positions matching TRBD1. The germline V gene has CDR1 SQVTM and CDR2 ANQGSEA. V shed 6 bases and J 7 bases; nucleotides not matched to a gene: 17. This CDR3 has 15 residues. This chain's CDR3 is CSVVPGQILNDEAFF. DNA of the CDR3: TGCAGCGTCGTCCCGGGACAGATCCTGAACGATGAAGCTTTCTTT. Full variable domain (rest looked up from reference TRBV29-1 and TRBJ1-1): SAVISQKPSRDICQRGTSLTIQCQVDSQVTMMFWYRQQPGQSLTLIATANQGSEATYESGFVIDKFPISRPNLTFSTLTVSNMSPEDSSIYLCSVVPGQILNDEAFFGQGTRLTVV.

This clonotype was seen more than once but under ten times. This chain uses TRBV29-1 with TRBJ2-7, with unresolved D. The ends were cut back, 4 bases at V and 2 bases at J, with 15 bases in the middle. Germline CDR1 SQVTM, CDR2 ANQGSEA. The CDR3 is made up of 14 amino acids. CDR3: CSVVLSSPPYEQYF. In nucleotides, the CDR3 is TGCAGCGTTGTATTATCCAGCCCTCCCTACGAGCAGTACTTC.

This clonotype came up once. Germline and junction disagree at one end, which may indicate a read error. The chain uses TRBV28 and TRBJ2-4, with TRBD1 as a possible D gene (6 bases). The CDR3 is 14 amino acids. The germline V gene encodes CDR1 MDHEN and CDR2 SYDVKM. The CDR3 protein is CASIWGLAKNIQYF. The DNA of the CDR3 is TGTGCCAGCATCTGGGGGCTAGCCAAAAACATTCAGTATTTC.

This clonotype was counted a few times. Without the conserved terminal phenylalanine or tryptophan, this CDR3 likely stems from a read error. No DNA is shown, since the ends of the CDR3 on it are uncertain; the CDR3 is the one TCRdb lists. The J gene is TRBJ2-1, the V gene TRBV11-2; the table gives TRBD1 as D, unverified against the DNA. CDR1 is SGHAT, CDR2 FQNNGV, per germline. The CDR3 is made up of 12 amino acids, end residues included. The chain's CDR3 is CASSRTENEPFS.

The chain recombines TRBV29-1 with TRBJ2-1, with 11 bases that match TRBD2. J was trimmed by 6 bases and V by 4 bases; bases with no gene match: 14. Germline V gives CDR1 SQVTM, CDR2 ANQGSEA. The CDR3 covers 17 residues. The CDR3 DNA sequence: TGCAGCGTTGTTTGGCTAGCGGGAGGCCTCCATTGCAATGAGCAGTTCTTC. This encodes CSVVWLAGGLHCNEQFF.

Comment on this clonotype: Lacking the conserved final phenylalanine or tryptophan, this CDR3 likely reflects a read error. The rearrangement joins TRBV11-2 to TRBJ1-1; D uncertain. With 2 bases removed from V and 9 bases from J, the gap between germline ends came to 13 bases. This CDR3 spans 13 amino acids. The germline V gene encodes CDR1 SGHAT and CDR2 FQNNGV. The CDR3 DNA reads as TGTGCCAGCAGCTTACTTGGGAACACCAAAGCTTTCTCT. It translates to CASSLLGNTKAFS.

This rearrangement joins TRBV7-9 to TRBJ2-1; D assignment may be TRBD1 or TRBD2 (5 bases each). V gave up 1 base and J gave up 3 bases, with 19 bases separating them. This CDR3 has 18 amino acids. Germline V gene lookup returns CDR1 SEHNR and CDR2 FQNEAQ (reference sequence). CDR3 in DNA: TGTGCCAGCAGCTTAGATCATTCTGTGGGGGTAAGCTACAATGAGCAGTTCTTC. It translates to CASSLDHSVGVSYNEQFF.

In regard to this clonotype: One end of the junction is discordant with germline, which a read error may explain. The genes are TRBV6-1 and TRBJ1-1; D remains unclear. In germline, CDR1 is MNHNS, CDR2 SASEGT. The CDR3 totals 13 residues. The chain's CDR3 is CASSENLGTEDFF. CDR3 DNA sequence: TGTGCCAGCAGTGAGAACCTGGGCACTGAAGATTTCTTC.